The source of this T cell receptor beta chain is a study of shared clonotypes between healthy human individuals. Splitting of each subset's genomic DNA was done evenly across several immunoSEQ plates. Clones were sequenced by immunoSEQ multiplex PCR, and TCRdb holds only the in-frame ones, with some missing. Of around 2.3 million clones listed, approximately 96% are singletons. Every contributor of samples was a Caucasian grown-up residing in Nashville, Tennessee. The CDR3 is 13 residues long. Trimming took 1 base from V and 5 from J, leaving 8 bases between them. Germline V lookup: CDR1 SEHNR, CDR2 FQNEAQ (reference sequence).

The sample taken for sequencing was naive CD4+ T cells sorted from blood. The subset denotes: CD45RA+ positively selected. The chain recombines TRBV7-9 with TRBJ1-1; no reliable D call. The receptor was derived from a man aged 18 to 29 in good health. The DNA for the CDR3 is TGTGCCAGCAGCTTAGAGGGCGTTACTGAAGCTTTCTTT. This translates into CASSLEGVTEAFF.